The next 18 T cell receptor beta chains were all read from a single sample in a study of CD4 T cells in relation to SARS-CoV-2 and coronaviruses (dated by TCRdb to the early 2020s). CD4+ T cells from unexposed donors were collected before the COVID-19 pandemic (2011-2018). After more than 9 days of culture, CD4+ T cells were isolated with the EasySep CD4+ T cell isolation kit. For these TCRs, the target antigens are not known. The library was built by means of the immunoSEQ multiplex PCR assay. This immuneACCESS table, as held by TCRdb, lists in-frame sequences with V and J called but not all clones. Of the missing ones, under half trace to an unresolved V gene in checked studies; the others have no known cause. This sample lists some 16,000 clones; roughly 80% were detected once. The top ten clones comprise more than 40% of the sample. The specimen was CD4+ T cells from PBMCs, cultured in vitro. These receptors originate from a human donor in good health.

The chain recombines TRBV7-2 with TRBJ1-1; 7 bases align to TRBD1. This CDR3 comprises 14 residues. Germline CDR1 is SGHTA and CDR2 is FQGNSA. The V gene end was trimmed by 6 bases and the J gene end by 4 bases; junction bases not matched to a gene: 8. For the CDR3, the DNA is TGTGCCAGCAGGATTAAGGGGGCAGGCACTGAAGCTTTCTTT. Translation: CASRIKGAGTEAFF.

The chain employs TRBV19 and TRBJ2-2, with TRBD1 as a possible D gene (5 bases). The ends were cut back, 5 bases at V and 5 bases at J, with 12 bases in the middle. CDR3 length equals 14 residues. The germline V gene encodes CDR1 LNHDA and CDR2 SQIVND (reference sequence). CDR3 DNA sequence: TGTGCCAGTAGTTTGGGGCTGGGGACCGGGGAGCTGTTTTTT. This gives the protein CASSLGLGTGELFF.

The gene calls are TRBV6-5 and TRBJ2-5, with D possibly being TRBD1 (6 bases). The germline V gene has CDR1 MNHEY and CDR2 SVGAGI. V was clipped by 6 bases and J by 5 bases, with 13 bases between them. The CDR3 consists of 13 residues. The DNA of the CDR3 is TGTGCCAGCAGCAGGGACATAAGGGAGACCCAGTACTTC. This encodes CASSRDIRETQYF.

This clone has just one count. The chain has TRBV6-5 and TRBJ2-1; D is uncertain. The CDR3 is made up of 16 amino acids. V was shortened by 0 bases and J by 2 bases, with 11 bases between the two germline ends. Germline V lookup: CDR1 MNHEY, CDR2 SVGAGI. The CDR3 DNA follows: TGTGCCAGCAGTTACTCGCCCCTAGTTACCTACAATGAGCAGTTCTTC. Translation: CASSYSPLVTYNEQFF.

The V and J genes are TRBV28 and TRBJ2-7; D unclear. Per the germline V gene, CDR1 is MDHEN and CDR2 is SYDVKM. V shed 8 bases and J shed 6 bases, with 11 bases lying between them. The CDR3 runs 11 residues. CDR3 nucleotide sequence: TGTGCCAGCCTGGGCTTGTCCGAGCAGTACTTC. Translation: CASLGLSEQYF.

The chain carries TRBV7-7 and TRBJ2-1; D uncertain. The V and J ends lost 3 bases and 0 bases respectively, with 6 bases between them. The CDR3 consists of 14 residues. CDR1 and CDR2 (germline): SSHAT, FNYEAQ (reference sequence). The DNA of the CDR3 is TGTGCCAGCAGCTTGGGGTCCTCCTACAATGAGCAGTTCTTC. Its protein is CASSLGSSYNEQFF.

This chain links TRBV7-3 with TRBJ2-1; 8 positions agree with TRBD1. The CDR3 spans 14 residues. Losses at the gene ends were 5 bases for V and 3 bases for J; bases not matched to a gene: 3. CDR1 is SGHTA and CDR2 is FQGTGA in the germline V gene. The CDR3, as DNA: TGTGCCAGCAGCCCGGGACAGGACTACAATGAGCAGTTCTTC. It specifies CASSPGQDYNEQFF.

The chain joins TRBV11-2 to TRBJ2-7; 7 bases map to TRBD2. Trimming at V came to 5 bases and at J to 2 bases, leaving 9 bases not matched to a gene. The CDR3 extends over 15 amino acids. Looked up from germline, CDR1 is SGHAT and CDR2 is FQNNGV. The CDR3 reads CASSARGTTAYEQYF. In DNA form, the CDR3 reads TGTGCCAGCAGCGCCCGCGGGACTACCGCCTACGAGCAGTACTTC.

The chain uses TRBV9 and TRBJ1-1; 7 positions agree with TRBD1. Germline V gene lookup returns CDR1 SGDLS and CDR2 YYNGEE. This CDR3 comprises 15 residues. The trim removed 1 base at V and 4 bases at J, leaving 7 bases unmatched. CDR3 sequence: CASSVTDREGTEAFF. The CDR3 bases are TGTGCCAGCAGCGTAACCGACAGGGAGGGCACTGAAGCTTTCTTT. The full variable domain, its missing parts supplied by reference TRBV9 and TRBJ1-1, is DSGVTQTPKHLITATGQRVTLRCSPRSGDLSVYWYQQSLDQGLQFLIQYYNGEERAKGNILERFSAQQFPDLHSELNLSSLELGDSALYFCASSVTDREGTEAFFGQGTRLTVV.

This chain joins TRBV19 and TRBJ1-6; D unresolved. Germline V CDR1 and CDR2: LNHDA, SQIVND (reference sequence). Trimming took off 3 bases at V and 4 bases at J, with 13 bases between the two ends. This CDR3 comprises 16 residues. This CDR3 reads CASSIPLGLYNSPLHF. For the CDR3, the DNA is TGTGCCAGTAGTATTCCCCTTGGATTGTATAATTCACCCCTCCACTTT.

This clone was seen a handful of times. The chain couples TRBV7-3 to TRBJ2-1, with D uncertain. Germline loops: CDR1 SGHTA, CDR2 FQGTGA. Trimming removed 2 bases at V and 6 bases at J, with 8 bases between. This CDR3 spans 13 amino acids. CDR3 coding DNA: TGTGCCAGCAGCTTACGGAGCATCAATGAGCAGTTCTTC. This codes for CASSLRSINEQFF.

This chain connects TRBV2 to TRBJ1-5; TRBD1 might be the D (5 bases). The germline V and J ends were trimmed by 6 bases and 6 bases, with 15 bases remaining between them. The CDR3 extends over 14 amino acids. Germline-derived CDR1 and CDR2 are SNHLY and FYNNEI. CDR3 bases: TGTGCCAGCAGAGGAGGGACGCCGGTTCAGCCCCAGCATTTT. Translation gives CASRGGTPVQPQHF.

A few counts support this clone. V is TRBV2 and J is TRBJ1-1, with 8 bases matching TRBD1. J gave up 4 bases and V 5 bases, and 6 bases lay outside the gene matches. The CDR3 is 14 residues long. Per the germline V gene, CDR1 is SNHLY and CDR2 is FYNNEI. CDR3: CASSPQGAGTEAFF. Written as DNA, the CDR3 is TGTGCCAGCAGTCCTCAGGGGGCGGGCACTGAAGCTTTCTTT.

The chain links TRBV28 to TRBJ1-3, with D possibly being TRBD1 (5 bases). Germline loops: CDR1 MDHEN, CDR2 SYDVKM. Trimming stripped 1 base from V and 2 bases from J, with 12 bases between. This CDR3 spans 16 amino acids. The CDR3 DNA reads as TGTGCCAGCAGTTTATCGACTCCGGGGGCTGGAAACACCATATATTTT. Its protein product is CASSLSTPGAGNTIYF.

The CDR3 region has the DNA TGTGCCACCTGTCGAGCCGATGGCAATGAGCAGTTCTTC. Translating gives CATCRADGNEQFF. The gene calls are TRBV24-1 and TRBJ2-1; no reliable D call. Germline values: CDR1 KGHDR, CDR2 SFDVKD. The length of the CDR3 is 13 residues. Trimming stripped 9 bases from V and 6 bases from J, with 14 bases between.

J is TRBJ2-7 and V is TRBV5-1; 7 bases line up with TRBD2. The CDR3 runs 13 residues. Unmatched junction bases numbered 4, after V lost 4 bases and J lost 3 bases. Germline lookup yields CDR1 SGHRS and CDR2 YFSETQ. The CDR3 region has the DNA TGCGCCAGCAGCCTCCGGGACTACTACGAGCAGTACTTC. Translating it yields CASSLRDYYEQYF.

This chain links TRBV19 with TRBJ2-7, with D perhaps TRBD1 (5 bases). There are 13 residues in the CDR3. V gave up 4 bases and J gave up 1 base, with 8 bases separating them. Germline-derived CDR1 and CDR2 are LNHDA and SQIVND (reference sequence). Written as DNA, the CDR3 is TGTGCCAGTAGTACAGGACAATCCTACGAGCAGTACTTC. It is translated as CASSTGQSYEQYF.

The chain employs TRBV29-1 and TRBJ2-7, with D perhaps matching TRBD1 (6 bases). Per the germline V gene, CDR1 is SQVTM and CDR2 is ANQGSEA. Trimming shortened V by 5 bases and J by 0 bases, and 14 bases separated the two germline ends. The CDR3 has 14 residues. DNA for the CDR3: TGCAGCGTTAGCCGGACAGTGAGCTCCTACGAGCAGTACTTC. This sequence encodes CSVSRTVSSYEQYF.